These 25 T cell receptor beta chains came from one sample sequenced in a study of shared clonotypes between healthy human individuals. Libraries were prepared by immunoSEQ multiplex PCR; TCRdb keeps only in-frame clonotypes and omits some of them. Of roughly 500,000 clones in the sample, more than 95% are singletons; the top ten hold about 0.059%. Source material: naive CD4+ T cells sorted from blood. Noted subset: CD45RA+ positively selected. These receptors originate from a woman aged 30 to 39 in good health.

This clone has only one observation. The CDR3 loop is CASSLGSGSLPLNTGELFF. CDR3 DNA: TGTGCCAGCAGCTTAGGTAGCGGGAGTCTGCCACTGAACACCGGGGAGCTGTTTTTT. The gene calls are TRBV7-9 and TRBJ2-2; 9 nucleotides line up with TRBD2. V shed 1 base and J 1 base; nucleotides not matched to a gene: 10. CDR1 and CDR2 from the germline V gene are SEHNR and FQNEAQ (reference sequence). This CDR3 contains 19 residues. Based on the CDR3 plus reference TRBV7-9 and TRBJ2-2, the full variable domain is DTGVSQNPRHKITKRGQNVTFRCDPISEHNRLYWYRQTLGQGPEFLTYFQNEAQLEKSRLLSDRFSAERPKGSFSTLEIQRTEQGDSAMYLCASSLGSGSLPLNTGELFFGEGSRLTVL.

The V and J genes are TRBV5-1 and TRBJ1-4; weak D call: TRBD1 (5 bases). V lost 5 bases and J 3 bases, leaving 14 bases between the germline ends. CDR1 and CDR2 from the germline V gene are SGHRS and YFSETQ. There are 15 residues in the CDR3. CDR3 residues: CASRKTVSANEKLFF. DNA for the CDR3: TGCGCCAGCAGGAAGACAGTCTCAGCTAATGAAAAACTGTTTTTT.

The V gene is TRBV28, the J gene TRBJ2-7, with 12 bases identical to TRBD1. The CDR3 is 14 residues long. The germline CDR1 and CDR2 sequences are MDHEN and SYDVKM. The V segment lost 4 bases and the J segment 6 bases; nucleotides outside the gene matches: 4. CDR3 sequence: CASSSGQGAFEQYF. CDR3 in DNA: TGTGCCAGCAGTTCGGGACAGGGGGCTTTCGAGCAGTACTTC. Based on the CDR3 plus reference TRBV28 and TRBJ2-7, the full variable domain is DVKVTQSSRYLVKRTGEKVFLECVQDMDHENMFWYRQDPGLGLRLIYFSYDVKMKEKGDIPEGYSVSREKKERFSLILESASTNQTSMYLCASSSGQGAFEQYFGPGTRLTVT.

This clone has just one count. The rearrangement uses TRBV10-2 and TRBJ2-1; 9 bases are shared with TRBD1. The CDR3 has 16 amino acids. The V and J ends lost 5 bases and 5 bases, in that order; junction bases with no gene match: 10. Germline assignment: CDR1 WSHSY and CDR2 SAAADI. The CDR3 loop reads CASSKVQGAWDNEQFF. CDR3 coding DNA: TGCGCCAGCAGTAAAGTACAGGGGGCTTGGGACAATGAGCAGTTCTTC.

J is TRBJ2-5 and V is TRBV5-6, with D tentatively TRBD2 (5 bases). The J call is uncertain, as TRBJ2-7 better fits the DNA end. The CDR3 totals 11 residues. Germline V gene data show CDR1 as SGHDT and CDR2 as YYEEEE. CDR3 nucleotide sequence: TGTGCCAGCAGTGACTACTACGAGCAGTACTTC. Translating it yields CASSDYYEQYF.

V usage is TRBV29-1 and J usage is TRBJ2-7; D not resolved. CDR3 length: 13 amino acids. V was trimmed by 7 bases and J by 1 base, leaving 14 bases between them. CDR1 SQVTM and CDR2 ANQGSEA come from the germline V gene. The CDR3 is CSAQGGQSYEQYF. The CDR3 nucleotides are TGCAGCGCTCAAGGCGGCCAGTCCTACGAGCAGTACTTC.

The gene calls are TRBV5-4 and TRBJ1-1, with D possibly being TRBD1 (5 bases). This CDR3 is built from 16 residues. Trimming stripped 3 bases from V and 1 base from J, with 16 bases between. Germline values: CDR1 SGHNT, CDR2 YYREEE (reference sequence). The CDR3 coding sequence is TGTGCCAGCAGCTCGGACCCGACAGTTTCGAACACTGAAGCTTTCTTT. Translating it yields CASSSDPTVSNTEAFF.

The chain recombines TRBV4-2 with TRBJ2-3; tentative D call: TRBD2 (5 bases). The CDR3 sequence is 14 residues long. Germline CDR1 LGHNA, CDR2 YNFKEQ. V was trimmed by 6 bases and J by 0 bases, leaving 10 bases between them. CDR3 sequence (DNA): TGTGCCAGCAGGCTTAGCGAGAGCACAGATACGCAGTATTTT. It is translated as CASRLSESTDTQYF.

The table lists this clone with a count of one. V usage is TRBV2 and J usage is TRBJ2-7; 7 bases fit TRBD1. V lost 6 bases and J lost 1; bases outside the gene matches: 9. The CDR3 runs to 15 residues. CDR1 SNHLY and CDR2 FYNNEI come from the germline V gene. The CDR3 is CASSPFPGGSYEQYF. In DNA form, the CDR3 reads TGTGCCAGCAGCCCTTTCCCAGGGGGATCCTACGAGCAGTACTTC.

Only one count was recorded for this clone. The gene calls are TRBV28 and TRBJ1-5, with 7 bases identical to TRBD1. The CDR3 length is 16 residues. The germline V gene has CDR1 MDHEN and CDR2 SYDVKM. After removal of 3 bases from V and 3 bases from J, the junction contained 8 bases not matched to a gene. The CDR3: CASSFLSRGINQPQHF. The CDR3 nucleotides read TGTGCCAGCAGTTTCTTAAGCAGGGGGATCAATCAGCCCCAGCATTTT.

The chain is built from TRBV5-6 and TRBJ2-5; 10 nucleotides match TRBD2. The J call is uncertain, as TRBJ2-7 better fits the DNA end. The CDR3 has 16 amino acids. Per germline, CDR1 SGHDT and CDR2 YYEEEE. CDR3 protein: CASSLYWASGSYEQYF. The CDR3 DNA reads TGTGCCAGCAGCTTGTATTGGGCTAGCGGGAGCTACGAGCAGTACTTC.

This rearrangement joins TRBV27 to TRBJ2-5, with TRBD1 as a possible D gene (5 bases). Between the trimmed V and J ends, which lost 6 bases and 1 base, there was a span of 15 bases. The CDR3 is made up of 15 amino acids. Germline CDR1 reads MNHEY; CDR2 reads SMNVEV (reference sequence). The CDR3: CASSKGVGFQETQYF. The CDR3 DNA sequence: TGTGCCAGCAGCAAAGGGGTCGGGTTCCAAGAGACCCAGTACTTC.

This clone has just one count. The chain combines TRBV4-1 with TRBJ2-1; perhaps TRBD2 as D (6 bases). Per the germline V gene, CDR1 is MGHRA and CDR2 is YSYEKL. There are 16 residues in the CDR3. Deletions cut 4 bases from V and 3 bases from J, with 16 bases between. The CDR3 nucleotides are TGCGCCAGCAGCCTACGGGGCGGGGCAAACTACAATGAGCAGTTCTTC. It translates to CASSLRGGANYNEQFF.

The V call is TRBV9, the J call TRBJ2-5, with 8 bases lining up with TRBD2. With the DNA end fitting TRBJ2-7 better, the J assignment may be wrong. CDR3 length: 15 amino acids. Germline V gives CDR1 SGDLS, CDR2 YYNGEE. This CDR3 reads CASSVASGSIYEQYF. As DNA, the CDR3 is TGTGCCAGCAGCGTAGCCAGCGGGAGTATCTACGAGCAGTACTTC.

The rearrangement joins TRBV5-6 to TRBJ2-6; the match to TRBD2 covers 7 bases. V dropped 0 bases and J dropped 0; count of bases not matched to a gene: 6. The CDR3 runs 18 residues. The V gene's germline CDR1 is SGHDT and CDR2 YYEEEE. The chain's CDR3 is CASSLAGGPSSGANVLTF. CDR3 sequence (DNA): TGTGCCAGCAGCTTGGCGGGAGGACCGAGCTCTGGGGCCAACGTCCTGACTTTC.

The rearrangement uses TRBV27 and TRBJ2-1; 13 bases fit TRBD2. The V gene's germline CDR1 is MNHEY and CDR2 SMNVEV (reference sequence). With V trimmed by 4 bases and J by 10 bases, 7 bases remained unmatched. CDR3 length: 15 residues. The CDR3 loop reads CASSWTSGRSGEQFF. In DNA, the CDR3 is TGTGCCAGCAGTTGGACTAGCGGGAGATCAGGGGAGCAGTTCTTC.

This clone was recorded only once. This rearrangement joins TRBV10-2 to TRBJ1-1; 9 bases align to TRBD1. The germline CDR1 and CDR2 sequences are WSHSY and SAAADI. The V gene end was trimmed by 11 bases and the J gene end by 5 bases; junction bases not matched to a gene: 9. This CDR3 has 13 amino acids. The chain's CDR3 is CAGLHRGRTEAFF. CDR3 in DNA: TGCGCCGGCTTACACAGGGGGCGGACTGAAGCTTTCTTT.

This clone came up once. This sequence joins TRBV5-1 and TRBJ1-2, with a weak D call TRBD1 (6 bases). CDR1 SGHRS and CDR2 YFSETQ come from the germline V gene. V was trimmed by 2 bases and J by 5 bases, leaving 13 bases between them. This CDR3 has 14 amino acids. DNA for the CDR3: TGCGCCAGCAGCTTCCACAGGGAAGGTTATGGCTACACCTTC. Translating it yields CASSFHREGYGYTF.

The rearrangement joins TRBV27 to TRBJ2-7, with D tentatively TRBD1 (5 bases). The V and J ends lost 5 bases and 5 bases respectively, with 13 bases between them. This CDR3 is 13 amino acids long. Germline CDR1 MNHEY, CDR2 SMNVEV (reference sequence). CDR3 bases: TGTGCCAGCAGTACAGGCCCCTCGCACGAGCAGTACTTC. Its translation: CASSTGPSHEQYF.

The genes are TRBV6-5 and TRBJ2-1; TRBD2 matches at 11 bases. This CDR3 spans 16 amino acids. Germline CDR1 and CDR2: MNHEY and SVGAGI. The V segment lost 4 bases and the J segment 4 bases; nucleotides outside the gene matches: 6. This chain's CDR3 is CASSSIAGGPYNEQFF. The CDR3 nucleotides read TGTGCCAGCAGTTCCATAGCGGGAGGGCCGTACAATGAGCAGTTCTTC.

The rearrangement links TRBV5-5 to TRBJ2-1; TRBD1 or TRBD2 may be the D gene (5 bases each). The V end lost 4 bases, the J end lost 9 bases, and 14 bases lay between the germline ends. This CDR3 spans 13 amino acids. Germline CDR1 and CDR2: SGHKS and YYEKEE (reference sequence). The CDR3 DNA sequence: TGTGCCAGCAGCAACACTCCGGGGCCTGAGCAGTTCTTC. Translating gives CASSNTPGPEQFF.

This clone was found a few times. The chain joins TRBV30 to TRBJ1-3; D call uncertain. Germline V gene data show CDR1 as GTSNPN and CDR2 as SVGIG (reference sequence). The length of the CDR3 is 12 residues. V lost 3 bases and J lost 0, with 3 bases in between. The CDR3 here is CAWRYSGNTIYF. CDR3 nucleotides: TGTGCCTGGAGGTACTCTGGAAACACCATATATTTT.

The chain combines TRBV19 with TRBJ1-1, with D perhaps TRBD1 (5 bases). The length of the CDR3 is 15 residues. CDR1 LNHDA and CDR2 SQIVND come from the germline V gene (reference sequence). V shed 5 bases and J shed 5 bases, with 18 bases lying between them. Here the CDR3 reads CASSQLGRVRTEAFF. Here the CDR3 DNA reads TGTGCCAGTAGTCAGCTTGGCAGGGTACGGACTGAAGCTTTCTTT.

The V call is TRBV5-1, the J call TRBJ2-2; D unresolved. V lost 0 bases and J 0 bases, leaving 3 bases between the germline ends. The CDR3 is 14 amino acids. Germline V lookup: CDR1 SGHRS, CDR2 YFSETQ. CDR3 nucleotides: TGCGCCAGCAGCTTGGGTACGAACACCGGGGAGCTGTTTTTT. Protein: CASSLGTNTGELFF.

The V call is TRBV18, the J call TRBJ1-4; no clear D. Germline assignment: CDR1 KGHSH and CDR2 LQKENI. V was cut by 3 bases and J by 3 bases, with 11 bases left in between. The CDR3 runs 15 residues. The DNA for the CDR3 is TGTGCCAGCTCACCGAATACGGGCTCTAATGAAAAACTGTTTTTT. Protein sequence: CASSPNTGSNEKLFF. Complete variable domain (other parts from reference TRBV18 and TRBJ1-4): NAGVMQNPRHLVRRRGQEARLRCSPMKGHSHVYWYRQLPEEGLKFMVYLQKENIIDESGMPKERFSAEFPKEGPSILRIQQVVRGDSAAYFCASSPNTGSNEKLFFGSGTQLSVL.